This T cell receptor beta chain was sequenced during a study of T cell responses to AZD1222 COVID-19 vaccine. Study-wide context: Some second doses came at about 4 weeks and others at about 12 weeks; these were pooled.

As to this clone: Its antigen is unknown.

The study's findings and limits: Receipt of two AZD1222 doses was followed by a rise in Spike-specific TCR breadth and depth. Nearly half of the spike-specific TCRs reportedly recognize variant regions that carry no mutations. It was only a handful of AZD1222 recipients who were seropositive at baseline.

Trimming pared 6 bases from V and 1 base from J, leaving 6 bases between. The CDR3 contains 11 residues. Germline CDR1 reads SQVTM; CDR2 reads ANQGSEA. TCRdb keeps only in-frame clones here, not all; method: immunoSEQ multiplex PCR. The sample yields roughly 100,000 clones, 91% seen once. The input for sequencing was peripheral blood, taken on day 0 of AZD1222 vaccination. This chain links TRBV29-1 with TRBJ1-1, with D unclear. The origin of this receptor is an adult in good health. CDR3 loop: CSVHRNTEAFF. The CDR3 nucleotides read TGCAGCGTACACAGGAACACTGAAGCTTTCTTT.